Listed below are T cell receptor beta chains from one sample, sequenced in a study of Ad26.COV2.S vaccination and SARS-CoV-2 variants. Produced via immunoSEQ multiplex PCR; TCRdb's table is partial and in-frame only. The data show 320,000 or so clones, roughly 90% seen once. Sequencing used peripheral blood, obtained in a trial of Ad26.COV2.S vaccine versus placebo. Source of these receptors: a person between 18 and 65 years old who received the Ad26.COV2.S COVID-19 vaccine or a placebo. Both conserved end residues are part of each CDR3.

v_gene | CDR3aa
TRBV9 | CASSDGTANRPQHF
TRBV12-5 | CASGLERAGGYTF
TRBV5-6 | CASSPGQGTNQPQHF
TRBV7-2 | CASSSTASGGWDTEAFF
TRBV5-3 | CARSNSGRRVGTDTQYF
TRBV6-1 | CASSEGHRNTEAFF
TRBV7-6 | CASSGQQETQYF
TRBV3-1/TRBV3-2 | CASSPLWDEQFF
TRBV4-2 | CASSQDLTAFNEKLFF
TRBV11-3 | CASSLRGNTGELFF
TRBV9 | CASSVDINQPQHF
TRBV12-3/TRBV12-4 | CASSLDSGRGGFF
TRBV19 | CASSLGSGGMGQPQHF
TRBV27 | CASRGDRDYGYTF
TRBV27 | CASSLLNRDRGLEAFF
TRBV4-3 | CASSQDFRQVPGELFF
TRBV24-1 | CATSDSGLAGGPEGTDTQYF
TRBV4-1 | CASSQEAFRQGPQPQHF
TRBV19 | CASSGSPTGPAYSPLHF
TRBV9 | CASSVGLDSLNEKLFF
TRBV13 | CASSLPAPDTQYF
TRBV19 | CASSVQHYATDTQYF
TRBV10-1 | CASRALQGADTEAFF
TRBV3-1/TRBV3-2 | CASSQTGTVRNEQFF
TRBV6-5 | CASSSRGGAGYTF
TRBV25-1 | CASALGTGGRGYTF
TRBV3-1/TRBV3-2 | CASSQRVQETQYF
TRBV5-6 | CASSLETGMNTEAFF
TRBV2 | CASSRTNTEAFF
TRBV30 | CAWTQGFGYTF
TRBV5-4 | CASSITDTQYF
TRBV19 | CASWDSGGYSEAFF
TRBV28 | CASSRGHTYTHNEQFF
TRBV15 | CATTTDRGDTEAFF
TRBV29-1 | CSVSGLSLGYTF
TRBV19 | CASSMRRGGLHETQYF
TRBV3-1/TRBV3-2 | CASSPLRGATGELFF
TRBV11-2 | CASSLDVVAGRLGTDTQYF
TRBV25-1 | CASRPSSRRVSGEAFF
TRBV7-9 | CASSVRQGGNYGYTF
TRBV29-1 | CSVGEGSSGNTIYF
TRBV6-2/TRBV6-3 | CASSVPGTPKIEAFF
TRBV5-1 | CASSTTGFDNEKLFF
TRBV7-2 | CASSPGLAGVGGELFF
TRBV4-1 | CASSHMDRNTGELFF
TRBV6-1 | CASGDRVNTEAFF
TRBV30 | CAWRSEPHYGYTF
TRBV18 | CASSPAANTEAFF
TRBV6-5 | CASTDPLAGNTIYF